The present T cell receptor beta chain was sequenced within a study of neoadjuvant nivolumab and ipilimumab in lung cancer. Turning to this clone: Antigen: not known.

General observations from the study: Resected-tumor TCR richness correlated positively with pretherapy blood richness.

Produced via immunoSEQ multiplex PCR; TCRdb's table is partial and in-frame only. Seen here are roughly 7,300 clones, around 83% observed once, and the top ten hold around 7%. The germline V gene has CDR1 SGHVS and CDR2 FQNEAQ. CDR3 size: 18 residues. Trimming left V 5 bases short and J 0 bases short, with 22 bases between. The chain combines TRBV7-8 with TRBJ1-1, with unresolved D. Sequenced here: tumor tissue, sampled after neoadjuvant nivolumab, alone or with ipilimumab, at or shortly before surgery. The receptor's source is an adult with non-small cell lung cancer. The CDR3 DNA follows: TGTGCCAGCAGCACGCAGGTTCTGACGAACCTGTTGAACACTGAAGCTTTCTTT. The encoded protein is CASSTQVLTNLLNTEAFF.